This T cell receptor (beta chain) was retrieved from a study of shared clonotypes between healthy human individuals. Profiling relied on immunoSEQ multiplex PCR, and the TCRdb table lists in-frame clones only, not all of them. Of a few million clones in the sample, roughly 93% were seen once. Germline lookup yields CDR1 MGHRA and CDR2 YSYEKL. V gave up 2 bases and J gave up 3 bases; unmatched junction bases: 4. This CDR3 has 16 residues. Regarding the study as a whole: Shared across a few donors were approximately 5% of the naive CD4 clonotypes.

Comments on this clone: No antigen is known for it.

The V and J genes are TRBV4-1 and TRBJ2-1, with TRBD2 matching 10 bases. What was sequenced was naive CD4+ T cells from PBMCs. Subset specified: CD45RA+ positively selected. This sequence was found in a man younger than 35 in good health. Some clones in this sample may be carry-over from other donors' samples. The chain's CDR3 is CASSQPTSGVYNEQFF. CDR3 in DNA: TGCGCCAGCAGCCAACCTACTAGCGGGGTCTACAATGAGCAGTTCTTC.